This TCR beta chain is from a study of regulatory T cells in long-lasting Graves disease. Whole-study results and caveats: TRBV28, TRBJ1-2 and TRBJ2-5 emerged as the favored segments in persistent disease. Relative to newly diagnosed Graves' patients, persistent ones had lower TCR diversity. Authors noted too few samples as a limitation. A greater number of public clonotypes (fewer than 3,000) was shared by persistent patients than by new patients (around 1,000).

For TCR beta, libraries came from iRepertoire HTBI primers and Arm-PCR of CDR3 regions. MiXCR, applied by TCRdb to the multiplex PCR reads, yields one record per CDR3 protein. The sample has fewer than 400,000 distinct CDR3 sequences, about 20% seen once. Germline V gene data show CDR1 as SNHLY and CDR2 as FYNNEI. V lost 6 bases and J lost 7, with 12 bases in between. The CDR3 runs 13 residues. Sample time point: persistent/refractory GD, antithyroid drugs over 5 years with positive TRAb. The TCR library used RNA extracted from PBMCs. This clonotype was detected ten times or more. The target antigen is unknown.

The chain is built from TRBV2 and TRBJ1-4, with a weak D call TRBD1 (5 bases). The TCR sequence derives from a female donor with Graves disease. The sample consisted of peripheral blood mononuclear cells (PBMCs), taken when the disease was refractory, from a patient treated with antithyroid drugs. CDR3 bases: TGTGCCAGCAGCCCCCGGGACGGTGAAAAACTGTTTTTT. It yields the protein CASSPRDGEKLFF.